The 27 T cell receptor beta chains in this list originate from one sample, sequenced in a study of T cell responses to AZD1222 COVID-19 vaccine (dated by TCRdb to about 2021). Library prep was done by the immunoSEQ multiplex PCR assay. In TCRdb, the immuneACCESS table is reduced to in-frame sequences with V and J assigned. These tables do not hold every clone; where another copy was compared, an unresolved V gene accounts for under half, and the others remain unexplained. The sample table holds about 150,000 clones, of which 85% to 95% were seen once. Of the sample, 1.2% to 1.5% is held by the ten largest clones. The time point label, read with the paper, signifies: baseline before first vaccination. The sample consisted of peripheral blood, taken on day 0 of AZD1222 vaccination. The receptor set was obtained from an adult in good health.

The V and J genes are TRBV27 and TRBJ2-1; TRBD2 aligns across 15 bases. This CDR3 comprises 18 residues. V was pared by 4 bases and J by 7 bases, with 11 bases of the junction left unmatched. CDR1 and CDR2 from the germline V gene are MNHEY and SMNVEV (reference sequence). This chain's CDR3 is CASSSVGLAGGVRNEQFF. In DNA, the CDR3 is TGTGCCAGCAGTTCCGTCGGACTAGCGGGGGGGGTTAGGAATGAGCAGTTCTTC.

The chain combines TRBV5-1 with TRBJ1-2, with a possible D match to TRBD1 (5 bases). V was trimmed by 0 bases and J by 2 bases, leaving 11 bases between them. From germline, CDR1 is SGHRS and CDR2 YFSETQ. The length of the CDR3 is 15 residues. Written as DNA, the CDR3 is TGCGCCAGCAGCTTGGATGGGGGGGTAAACTATGGCTACACCTTC. It codes for CASSLDGGVNYGYTF.

The rearrangement links TRBV7-8 to TRBJ1-1, with no clear D. V dropped 0 bases and J dropped 0 bases, with 11 bases sitting between them. From germline, CDR1 is SGHVS and CDR2 FQNEAQ. CDR3 length equals 16 residues. CDR3: CASSLALLTLNTEAFF. CDR3 DNA sequence: TGTGCCAGCAGCTTAGCGCTTTTAACTCTGAACACTGAAGCTTTCTTT. Using reference TRBV7-8 and TRBJ1-1 for the parts outside the CDR3, the full variable domain is GAGVSQSPRYKVAKRGQDVALRCDPISGHVSLFWYQQALGQGPEFLTYFQNEAQLDKSGLPSDRFFAERPEGSVSTLKIQRTQQEDSAVYLCASSLALLTLNTEAFFGQGTRLTVV.

The chain combines TRBV2 with TRBJ1-5, with TRBD1 as a possible D gene (6 bases). Germline CDR1 and CDR2: SNHLY and FYNNEI. The ends were cut back, 5 bases at V and 7 bases at J, with 18 bases in the middle. CDR3 length: 15 amino acids. DNA for the CDR3: TGTGCCAGCAGTCAGGGGCAGGGGATTATACAGCCCCAGCATTTT. It specifies CASSQGQGIIQPQHF.

This sequence joins TRBV4-3 and TRBJ2-1; a weak D match, TRBD1 (7 bases). The CDR3 runs to 17 residues. Germline CDR1 and CDR2: LGHNA and YSLEER. V lost 0 bases to trimming and J lost 5 bases, with 17 bases between them. CDR3: CASSQDRGTRGNNEQFF. CDR3 DNA: TGCGCCAGCAGCCAAGATCGGGGGACCAGGGGGAACAATGAGCAGTTCTTC.

As to this clone: The same CDR3 is also encoded by other DNA sequences in this sample. V and J are TRBV6-5 and TRBJ2-7; 8 bases agree with TRBD1. Germline V gene sequence: CDR1 MNHEY, CDR2 SVGAGI. The CDR3 has 14 residues. J was trimmed by 0 bases and V by 6 bases; bases with no gene match: 4. Here the CDR3 reads CASSRTGSSYEQYF. The DNA of the CDR3 is TGTGCCAGCAGCCGGACAGGGAGCTCCTACGAGCAGTACTTC.

The chain couples TRBV6-5 to TRBJ2-1; maybe TRBD1 (6 bases). Germline CDR1 is MNHEY and CDR2 is SVGAGI. Trimming took off 2 bases at V and 12 bases at J, with 17 bases between the two ends. The CDR3 consists of 14 residues. The CDR3 region is CASSYMRSGDRQFF. In DNA form, the CDR3 reads TGTGCCAGCAGTTACATGCGGTCAGGGGATAGGCAGTTCTTC.

The rearrangement links TRBV12-3 or TRBV12-4 to TRBJ1-1; no clear D gene. Trimming took off 5 bases at V and 11 bases at J, with 15 bases between the two ends. This CDR3 is 12 amino acids long. CDR3 coding DNA: TGTGCCAGCAGTACTACCGAGAGTGGGGCTTTCTTT. This gives the protein CASSTTESGAFF.

As regards this clone: A junction end diverges from the germline sequence, so it may reflect a read error. V and J are TRBV11-2 and TRBJ1-3; possibly TRBD1 for D (5 bases). The CDR3 runs to 14 residues. The germline gives CDR1 SGHAT, CDR2 FQNNGV. CDR3 sequence: CASSIDSYGNTIYF. Here the CDR3 DNA reads TGTGCCAGCAGCATAGACAGTTACGGAAACACCATATATTTT.

V usage is TRBV30 and J usage is TRBJ1-4; D is possibly TRBD1 (6 bases). V was pared by 8 bases and J by 8 bases, with 12 bases between. The CDR3 is 11 residues long. Looked up from germline, CDR1 is GTSNPN and CDR2 is SVGIG (reference sequence). The CDR3 DNA is TGTGCCGGCGGTAGGGGGGAAAAACTGTTTTTT. As protein: CAGGRGEKLFF. Drawing the rest from reference TRBV30 and TRBJ1-4, the complete variable domain is SQTIHQWPATLVQPVGSPLSLECTVEGTSNPNLYWYRQAAGRGLQLLFYSVGIGQISSEVPQNLSASRPQDRQFILSSKKLLLSDSGFYLCAGGRGEKLFFGSGTQLSVL.

This chain links TRBV27 with TRBJ1-3, with 12 bases lining up with TRBD1. The CDR3 is made up of 17 amino acids. Germline V gene sequence: CDR1 MNHEY, CDR2 SMNVEV (reference sequence). Losses at the gene ends were 4 bases for V and 0 bases for J; bases not matched to a gene: 4. CDR3 sequence (DNA): TGTGCCAGCAGTTCGGGACAGGGGGCCCCCTCTGGAAACACCATATATTTT. This sequence encodes CASSSGQGAPSGNTIYF.

The genes are TRBV24-1 and TRBJ2-7; D is ambiguous. V was trimmed by 2 bases and J by 5 bases, leaving 3 bases between them. The length of the CDR3 is 11 residues. The germline gives CDR1 KGHDR, CDR2 SFDVKD. CDR3: CATSDWDEQYF. CDR3 sequence (DNA): TGTGCCACCAGTGATTGGGACGAGCAGTACTTC.

The chain combines TRBV18 with TRBJ2-7; 8 positions match TRBD2. This CDR3 is 14 amino acids long. Germline CDR1 is KGHSH and CDR2 is LQKENI. V was pared by 6 bases and J by 6 bases, with 10 bases of the junction left unmatched. CDR3 coding DNA: TGTGCCAGCTCCAGGAAGCGGGAGAGCTCCGAGCAGTACTTC. This codes for CASSRKRESSEQYF.

V usage is TRBV4-3 and J usage is TRBJ1-2; unclear D gene. Germline-derived CDR1 and CDR2 are LGHNA and YSLEER. The CDR3 runs to 13 residues. The ends were cut back, 0 bases at V and 6 bases at J, with 8 bases in the middle. CDR3 loop: CASSQEAGNGYTF. Here the CDR3 DNA reads TGCGCCAGCAGCCAAGAGGCGGGAAATGGCTACACCTTC.

This clone was counted a single time. The chain joins TRBV19 to TRBJ2-5; no clear D. The CDR3 runs 13 residues. The germline CDR1 and CDR2 sequences are LNHDA and SQIVND (reference sequence). Trimming left V 6 bases short and J 0 bases short, with 8 bases between. The CDR3 spells CASSPRHQETQYF. CDR3 bases: TGTGCCAGTAGCCCCCGACACCAAGAGACCCAGTACTTC.

The rearrangement joins TRBV7-9 to TRBJ2-3, with D unresolved. The germline gives CDR1 SEHNR, CDR2 FQNEAQ (reference sequence). The V end was cut by 5 bases, the J end by 2 bases, with 8 bases between. The CDR3 extends over 13 amino acids. The CDR3 DNA reads TGTGCCAGCAGCGGAGTCCCCACAGATACGCAGTATTTT. Translation: CASSGVPTDTQYF. The whole variable domain, filled in from reference TRBV7-9 and TRBJ2-3, reads DTGVSQNPRHKITKRGQNVTFRCDPISEHNRLYWYRQTLGQGPEFLTYFQNEAQLEKSRLLSDRFSAERPKGSFSTLEIQRTEQGDSAMYLCASSGVPTDTQYFGPGTRLTVL.

The V and J genes are TRBV28 and TRBJ1-5; 8 bases map to TRBD1. The junction had 12 bases not matched to a gene; V was cut back by 8 bases and J by 6 bases. Germline assignment: CDR1 MDHEN and CDR2 SYDVKM. This CDR3 region has 15 residues. CDR3 nucleotides: TGTGCCAGCGGCTGGGAGGACAGGGCGGGTCAGCCCCAGCATTTT. Translating gives CASGWEDRAGQPQHF.

The genes are TRBV5-1 and TRBJ1-2; D not certain. Per the germline V gene, CDR1 is SGHRS and CDR2 is YFSETQ. Between the trimmed V and J ends, which lost 0 bases and 8 bases, there was a span of 14 bases. This CDR3 has 14 amino acids. CDR3 DNA sequence: TGCGCCAGCAGCTTGGGGGGAACCCCTAAAGGCTACACCTTC. It specifies CASSLGGTPKGYTF.

The chain carries TRBV11-2 and TRBJ1-5; tentative D call: TRBD1 (6 bases). This CDR3 has 14 amino acids. Between the trimmed V and J ends, which lost 4 bases and 4 bases, there was a span of 11 bases. Per the germline V gene, CDR1 is SGHAT and CDR2 is FQNNGV. The CDR3 reads CASSSLGGNQPQHF. The CDR3 coding sequence is TGTGCCAGCAGCTCCTTAGGGGGGAATCAGCCCCAGCATTTT.

The chain has TRBV29-1 and TRBJ2-7; unclear D gene. Germline CDR1 is SQVTM and CDR2 is ANQGSEA. CDR3 length equals 13 residues. V lost 2 bases and J 2 bases, leaving 10 bases between the germline ends. The CDR3 sequence is CSVEKLGTYEQYF. The CDR3 DNA follows: TGCAGCGTTGAAAAGCTGGGTACCTACGAGCAGTACTTC.

The J gene is TRBJ2-7, the V gene TRBV29-1; D remains unclear. This CDR3 is 14 amino acids long. Germline V lookup: CDR1 SQVTM, CDR2 ANQGSEA. V lost 1 base and J 1 base, leaving 11 bases between the germline ends. CDR3 sequence (DNA): TGCAGCGTTGAAGCGGACGACGGGTCCTACGAGCAGTACTTC. It specifies CSVEADDGSYEQYF.

This clone was detected only once. At one boundary the junction diverges from the germline segment, which might be a read error. This chain links TRBV5-1 with TRBJ2-3; 11 nucleotides agree with TRBD2. From germline, CDR1 is SGHRS and CDR2 YFSETQ. This CDR3 is 16 amino acids long. In DNA, the CDR3 is TGCGCCAGCAGCTTGCCGCTCCTATGGCCCGGACTAGCGGGCCTTTTT. Its protein product is CASSLPLLWPGLAGLF.

The gene calls are TRBV24-1 and TRBJ1-1, with D hard to call. V dropped 6 bases and J dropped 7 bases, with 5 bases sitting between them. CDR1 and CDR2 from the germline V gene are KGHDR and SFDVKD. This CDR3 is built from 10 residues. The CDR3 region is CATSLNEAFF. The CDR3, as DNA: TGTGCCACCAGTTTAAATGAAGCTTTCTTT.

The chain carries TRBV15 and TRBJ1-1; a possible D gene is TRBD1 (6 bases). CDR1 and CDR2 (germline): LNHNV, YYDKDF (reference sequence). The CDR3 is 14 amino acids. Trimming stripped 8 bases from V and 0 bases from J, with 13 bases between. This CDR3 is CATGVGQMNTEAFF. CDR3 nucleotides: TGTGCCACCGGGGTCGGACAGATGAACACTGAAGCTTTCTTT.

The chain carries TRBV24-1 and TRBJ2-7; D not resolved. Germline CDR1 is KGHDR and CDR2 is SFDVKD. Trimming removed 4 bases from V and 4 bases from J, with 10 bases in between. The CDR3 spans 13 residues. The CDR3 region has the DNA TGTGCCACCAGTGACCAAGAAGGATACGAGCAGTACTTC. The encoded protein is CATSDQEGYEQYF.

This clone was detected once. The chain uses TRBV10-3 and TRBJ2-1; D not certain. CDR3 size: 14 residues. The germline gives CDR1 ENHRY, CDR2 SYGVKD. V gave up 5 bases and J gave up 0 bases, with 8 bases separating them. CDR3 nucleotide sequence: TGTGCCATCAGTAGGGTGAGCTCCTACAATGAGCAGTTCTTC. It specifies CAISRVSSYNEQFF.

This chain's CDR3 is CASSLTAGELFF. In DNA form, the CDR3 reads TGTGCCAGCAGCTTAACCGCCGGGGAGCTGTTTTTT. The chain couples TRBV7-2 to TRBJ2-2; no definite D call. Germline CDR1 is SGHTA and CDR2 is FQGNSA. There are 12 residues in the CDR3. Trimming removed 2 bases at V and 6 bases at J, with 4 bases between.